The 17 T cell receptor beta chains listed next were all sequenced from one sample in a study of T-cell memory formation after mild COVID-19. TCRdb re-derived calls from the 5' RACE reads in MiXCR, one entry per CDR3 protein. The sample has just over 350,000 distinct CDR3 sequences, approximately 15% seen once; the top ten hold less than 25%. The sample taken for sequencing was PBMCs or a T cell subset sorted from them (not recorded which). The receptors shown here come from a man younger than 35 who had mild COVID-19 (a few samples of this study predate the infection). Cell type and time point are not known.

A few counts support this clonotype. The V and J genes are TRBV29-1 and TRBJ2-5, with TRBD1 matching 10 bases. Per the germline V gene, CDR1 is SQVTM and CDR2 is ANQGSEA. V was clipped by 6 bases and J by 4 bases; unmatched bases: 5. The CDR3 extends over 13 amino acids. The CDR3 loop reads CSVRQGAGETQYF. CDR3 DNA: TGCAGCGTCCGACAGGGGGCGGGAGAGACCCAGTACTTC.

This clonotype has a handful of counts. J is TRBJ2-1 and V is TRBV7-8, with TRBD2 matching 12 bases. The V and J ends lost 4 bases and 6 bases, in that order; junction bases with no gene match: 1. Germline assignment: CDR1 SGHVS and CDR2 FQNEAQ. This CDR3 has 14 residues. CDR3 residues: CASSWTSGANEQFF. CDR3 DNA: TGTGCCAGCAGCTGGACTAGCGGGGCCAATGAGCAGTTCTTC.

The gene calls are TRBV12-3 or TRBV12-4 and TRBJ2-3, with TRBD1 matching over 10 bases. With V trimmed by 5 bases and J by 4 bases, 12 bases remained unmatched. This CDR3 spans 17 amino acids. CDR3 sequence: CASSKWPGQGSADTQYF. CDR3 nucleotide sequence: TGTGCCAGCAGTAAGTGGCCGGGACAGGGGAGCGCAGATACGCAGTATTTT.

This clonotype was detected a few times. V is TRBV20-1 and J is TRBJ2-7; a weak D match, TRBD2 (5 bases). The germline V gene encodes CDR1 DFQATT and CDR2 SNEGSKA (reference sequence). The CDR3 is made up of 15 amino acids. Trimming pared 6 bases from V and 2 bases from J, leaving 20 bases between. For the CDR3, the DNA is TGCAGTGCCAACCCGCTGGAACGGGAAACCTACGAGCAGTACTTC. Residues: CSANPLERETYEQYF.

In its sample, this clonotype was seen a few times. The chain joins TRBV20-1 to TRBJ2-3, with 8 positions matching TRBD1. J was trimmed by 1 base and V by 3 bases; bases with no gene match: 6. The CDR3 covers 15 residues. Germline V gene lookup returns CDR1 DFQATT and CDR2 SNEGSKA (reference sequence). The DNA of the CDR3 is TGCAGTGCTAGGGACAGGGTGCGGGGCACAGATACGCAGTATTTT. Protein: CSARDRVRGTDTQYF.

For the CDR3, the DNA is TGTGCCAGCATCCCACAGGGGAACACTGAAGCTTTCTTT. It codes for CASIPQGNTEAFF. The chain couples TRBV2 to TRBJ1-1, with D perhaps matching TRBD1 (6 bases). The germline gives CDR1 SNHLY, CDR2 FYNNEI. The CDR3 totals 13 residues. V was trimmed by 7 bases and J by 1 base, leaving 10 bases between them. Using reference TRBV2 and TRBJ1-1 for the parts outside the CDR3, the full variable domain is EPEVTQTPSHQVTQMGQEVILRCVPISNHLYFYWYRQILGQKVEFLVSFYNNEISEKSEIFDDQFSVERPDGSNFTLKIRSTKLEDSAMYFCASIPQGNTEAFFGQGTRLTVV.

This clonotype was seen only a few times. V usage is TRBV9 and J usage is TRBJ1-5; D uncertain. This CDR3 spans 15 amino acids. Trimming took 0 bases from V and 3 from J, leaving 10 bases between them. The V gene's germline CDR1 is SGDLS and CDR2 YYNGEE. Here the CDR3 reads CASSVDPGINQPQHF. CDR3 DNA: TGTGCCAGCAGCGTAGATCCCGGGATCAATCAGCCCCAGCATTTT.

The rearrangement joins TRBV5-1 to TRBJ2-7; D unresolved. V lost 0 bases, J lost 2 bases, and 9 bases lay in between. Germline V gene lookup returns CDR1 SGHRS and CDR2 YFSETQ. CDR3 length: 14 amino acids. The CDR3 protein is CASSLAGRAYEQYV. CDR3 nucleotide sequence: TGCGCCAGCAGCTTGGCTGGCAGAGCCTACGAGCAGTACGTC.

This chain connects TRBV20-1 to TRBJ2-2; the match to TRBD1 covers 11 bases. In germline, CDR1 is DFQATT, CDR2 SNEGSKA (reference sequence). V gave up 3 bases and J gave up 6 bases; unmatched junction bases: 6. This CDR3 spans 15 amino acids. CDR3 DNA sequence: TGCAGTGCTAGGATGCCGGGACAGGGGGCCGGGGAGCTGTTTTTT. Translated: CSARMPGQGAGELFF.

This clonotype was counted a few times. The rearrangement links TRBV24-1 to TRBJ2-3, with 14 bases lining up with TRBD2. The CDR3 is 15 residues long. Trimming took 7 bases from V and 6 from J; bases not matched to a gene: 5. CDR1 and CDR2 from the germline V gene are KGHDR and SFDVKD. The CDR3 protein is CATRTSGGAVDTQYF. The CDR3 DNA reads as TGTGCCACCAGGACTAGCGGGGGGGCCGTGGATACGCAGTATTTT.

The chain has TRBV6-6 and TRBJ2-3, with 11 bases fitting TRBD1. The germline gives CDR1 MNHNY, CDR2 SVGAGI (reference sequence). The CDR3 spans 16 residues. J gave up 2 bases and V 4 bases, and 5 bases lay outside the gene matches. The CDR3 is CASSLADRGLTDTQYF. In nucleotides, the CDR3 is TGTGCCAGCAGTTTAGCGGACAGGGGGCTCACAGATACGCAGTATTTT.

This clonotype has just a few counts. The J gene is TRBJ1-4, the V gene TRBV5-1, with TRBD1 matching 8 bases. From germline, CDR1 is SGHRS and CDR2 YFSETQ. This CDR3 has 17 amino acids. The trim removed 4 bases at V and 0 bases at J, leaving 8 bases unmatched. Written as DNA, the CDR3 is TGCGCCAGCAGCACGGGACAGGCCGTTTCAACTAATGAAAAACTGTTTTTT. As protein: CASSTGQAVSTNEKLFF. Full variable domain (missing parts from reference TRBV5-1 and TRBJ1-4): KAGVTQTPRYLIKTRGQQVTLSCSPISGHRSVSWYQQTPGQGLQFLFEYFSETQRNKGNFPGRFSGRQFSNSRSEMNVSTLELGDSALYLCASSTGQAVSTNEKLFFGSGTQLSVL.

The V gene is TRBV9, the J gene TRBJ2-3; 11 bases are a match to TRBD2. Germline assignment: CDR1 SGDLS and CDR2 YYNGEE. Trimming at V came to 4 bases and at J to 2 bases, leaving 9 bases not matched to a gene. The CDR3 covers 17 residues. The CDR3 sequence: CASSTLSGLADTDTQYF. The DNA of the CDR3 is TGTGCCAGCAGCACCCTCTCGGGACTAGCGGACACAGATACGCAGTATTTT.

This clonotype was observed once. This chain links TRBV5-1 with TRBJ2-1; D unclear. Germline V lookup: CDR1 SGHRS, CDR2 YFSETQ. There are 14 residues in the CDR3. With 0 bases removed from V and 5 bases from J, the gap between germline ends came to 9 bases. In nucleotides, the CDR3 is TGCGCCAGCAGCTTGGAACGGCTCAACAATGAGCAGTTCTTC. It encodes CASSLERLNNEQFF.

The genes are TRBV6-2 or TRBV6-3 and TRBJ2-6; no clear D gene. CDR1 is MNHEY, CDR2 SVGEGT, per germline. The CDR3 totals 13 residues. V was clipped by 8 bases and J by 0 bases, with 5 bases between them. The CDR3 bases are TGTGCCAGCCAGCGCTCTGGGGCCAACGTCCTGACTTTC. Translated: CASQRSGANVLTF.

This rearrangement joins TRBV5-1 to TRBJ2-7, with 9 nucleotides matching TRBD1. After removal of 4 bases from V and 2 bases from J, the junction contained 7 bases not matched to a gene. Per germline, CDR1 SGHRS and CDR2 YFSETQ. The CDR3 sequence is 15 residues long. The CDR3 bases are TGCGCCAGCAGCCCTGGACAGGGGATTCCCTACGAGCAGTACGTC. Its protein is CASSPGQGIPYEQYV.

This clonotype showed up many times. V gene TRBV4-3 combines with J gene TRBJ1-1, with unresolved D. Germline-derived CDR1 and CDR2 are LGHNA and YSLEER. Between the trimmed V and J ends, which lost 10 bases and 1 base, there was a span of 4 bases. This CDR3 is 10 amino acids long. CDR3 coding DNA: TGCGCCACATGGAACACTGAAGCTTTCTTT. Amino acid sequence: CATWNTEAFF.